Each of the 27 T cell receptor beta chains below was sequenced from the same sample in a study of cytomegalovirus exposure and HLA in healthy donors. Primers for the PCR totalled 60 Vbeta and 13 Jbeta. Only in-frame clones appear in the TCRdb table, and some are missing; sequencing was by immunoSEQ multiplex PCR. Of about 98,000 clones listed, around 77% were seen once; the top ten hold 8.5% to 10%. The sample taken for sequencing was PBMCs. The receptors were gathered from a male donor in good health and CMV-seropositive.

V usage is TRBV7-6 and J usage is TRBJ2-5; D uncertain. The CDR3 totals 14 residues. Per the germline V gene, CDR1 is SGHVS and CDR2 is FNYEAQ. V was clipped by 2 bases and J by 1 base, with 8 bases between them. CDR3 nucleotides: TGTGCCAGCAGCTTAATTTCTTTCCAAGAGACCCAGTACTTC. It translates to CASSLISFQETQYF. Together with reference TRBV7-6 and TRBJ2-5, the CDR3 gives the full variable domain: GAGVSQSPRYKVTKRGQDVALRCDPISGHVSLYWYRQALGQGPEFLTYFNYEAQQDKSGLPNDRFSAERPEGSISTLTIQRTEQRDSAMYRCASSLISFQETQYFGPGTRLLVL.

The chain joins TRBV7-2 to TRBJ2-3, with TRBD1 matching 7 bases. This CDR3 region has 15 residues. The germline V gene encodes CDR1 SGHTA and CDR2 FQGNSA. The J segment lost 1 base and the V segment lost 0 bases, leaving 1 base of the junction unmatched. The chain's CDR3 is CASSLAGQGTDTQYF. CDR3 nucleotides: TGTGCCAGCAGCTTAGCAGGACAGGGCACAGATACGCAGTATTTT.

The V call is TRBV9, the J call TRBJ2-2, with D maybe TRBD2 (6 bases). CDR3 length: 15 residues. V dropped 4 bases and J dropped 6 bases, with 16 bases sitting between them. Germline V CDR1 and CDR2: SGDLS, YYNGEE. The CDR3 region is CASSNNPTGAGELFF. The CDR3 DNA reads as TGTGCCAGCAGCAATAACCCTACGGGGGCCGGGGAGCTGTTTTTT. Full variable domain (remainder filled in from reference TRBV9 and TRBJ2-2): DSGVTQTPKHLITATGQRVTLRCSPRSGDLSVYWYQQSLDQGLQFLIQYYNGEERAKGNILERFSAQQFPDLHSELNLSSLELGDSALYFCASSNNPTGAGELFFGEGSRLTVL.

The rearrangement joins TRBV7-9 to TRBJ1-4, with 10 bases lining up with TRBD1. The CDR3 loop spans 15 amino acids. CDR1 is SEHNR, CDR2 FQNEAQ, per germline (reference sequence). With V trimmed by 6 bases and J by 5 bases, 6 bases remained unmatched. The CDR3 DNA sequence: TGTGCCAGCAGGTCCGGGACAGGGGCGAATGAAAAACTGTTTTTT. Encoded protein: CASRSGTGANEKLFF.

This clone was picked up one time. The CDR3 loop reads CASSTFPTSGRHEQYF. CDR3 coding DNA: TGTGCCAGTAGTACCTTCCCGACTAGCGGGAGACACGAGCAGTACTTC. The rearrangement uses TRBV19 and TRBJ2-7; 12 positions match TRBD2. The CDR3 length is 16 residues. Germline CDR1 reads LNHDA; CDR2 reads SQIVND (reference sequence). The ends lost 4 bases at V and 5 bases at J; junction bases unmatched: 9.

The gene calls are TRBV27 and TRBJ2-7; 9 nucleotides align to TRBD1. V trimming: 3 bases; J trimming: 2 bases; junction bases outside the gene matches: 11. The length of the CDR3 is 17 residues. Germline assignment: CDR1 MNHEY and CDR2 SMNVEV (reference sequence). In DNA, the CDR3 is TGTGCCAGCAGTTTCCTCGGGGGTGGGACAGGGACCTACGAGCAGTACTTC. This gives the protein CASSFLGGGTGTYEQYF.

This chain links TRBV6-5 with TRBJ2-1; 7 bases are shared with TRBD2. The CDR3 is 15 amino acids. Germline V gives CDR1 MNHEY, CDR2 SVGAGI. V shed 6 bases, J shed 2 bases, and the junction held 7 bases outside the gene matches. CDR3 residues: CASRTSGIPYNEQFF. The CDR3 DNA follows: TGTGCCAGCAGGACCAGCGGGATCCCCTACAATGAGCAGTTCTTC.

The CDR3, as DNA: TGTGCCAGCAGTTCTAGTATGGATTATGAAAAACTGTTTTTT. Its protein product is CASSSSMDYEKLFF. The V and J genes are TRBV27 and TRBJ1-4; D ambiguous. The germline V and J ends were trimmed by 4 bases and 6 bases, with 12 bases remaining between them. This CDR3 is built from 14 residues. Per the germline V gene, CDR1 is MNHEY and CDR2 is SMNVEV (reference sequence).

V is TRBV18 and J is TRBJ1-1; maybe TRBD1 (5 bases). CDR1 KGHSH and CDR2 LQKENI come from the germline V gene. The germline V and J ends were trimmed by 3 bases and 3 bases, with 14 bases remaining between them. The CDR3 has 15 residues. The CDR3 here is CASSPRRGRDTEAFF. In nucleotides, the CDR3 is TGTGCCAGCTCACCTAGGAGGGGACGGGACACTGAAGCTTTCTTT.

CDR3 residues: CSGGLGSNEQFF. The CDR3 DNA reads TGCAGCGGGGGACTTGGTTCCAATGAGCAGTTCTTC. This sequence joins TRBV29-1 and TRBJ2-1, with D tentatively TRBD2 (6 bases). Trimming cost V 7 bases and J 6 bases, with 13 bases left between them. The germline CDR1 and CDR2 sequences are SQVTM and ANQGSEA. This CDR3 spans 12 amino acids.

This sequence joins TRBV4-3 and TRBJ1-3; 7 nucleotides match TRBD1. CDR1 is LGHNA and CDR2 is YSLEER in the germline V gene. CDR3 length equals 16 residues. With 3 bases clipped from V and 0 bases from J, the junction kept 5 bases outside the gene matches. The CDR3 spells CASSHGQANSGNTIYF. The DNA of the CDR3 is TGCGCCAGCAGCCACGGACAGGCGAACTCTGGAAACACCATATATTTT.

The gene calls are TRBV29-1 and TRBJ1-2; 11 nucleotides agree with TRBD1. After removal of 3 bases from V and 6 bases from J, the junction contained 6 bases not matched to a gene. CDR1 is SQVTM, CDR2 ANQGSEA, per germline. CDR3 length equals 14 residues. The CDR3 protein is CSVDGMGQGDGYTF. The CDR3 DNA reads TGCAGCGTTGATGGGATGGGACAGGGGGATGGCTACACCTTC.

The chain combines TRBV11-1 with TRBJ2-7; TRBD1 matches at 8 bases. The V segment lost 1 base and the J segment 5 bases; nucleotides outside the gene matches: 7. The V gene's germline CDR1 is SGHAT and CDR2 FQDESV (reference sequence). The CDR3 covers 15 residues. This CDR3 reads CASSLEDREVDEQYF. The CDR3 DNA reads as TGTGCCAGCAGCTTAGAGGACAGGGAAGTAGACGAGCAGTACTTC.

The rearrangement links TRBV5-1 to TRBJ2-3, with 9 bases that match TRBD1. Trimming cost V 3 bases and J 2 bases; bases outside gene matches: 7. This CDR3 is 16 amino acids long. In germline, CDR1 is SGHRS, CDR2 YFSETQ. DNA for the CDR3: TGCGCCAGCAGCTCATTTGGACAGGGGCCCACAGATACGCAGTATTTT. Translation gives CASSSFGQGPTDTQYF.

V usage is TRBV2 and J usage is TRBJ1-5; D perhaps matches TRBD1 (5 bases). The CDR3 runs 14 residues. The V and J ends lost 2 bases and 6 bases respectively, with 11 bases between them. Per germline, CDR1 SNHLY and CDR2 FYNNEI. The CDR3 region has the DNA TGTGCCAGCAGTGAAAGGGGAAGAGGTCAGCCCCAGCATTTT. Protein product: CASSERGRGQPQHF. Full variable domain (remainder filled in from reference TRBV2 and TRBJ1-5): EPEVTQTPSHQVTQMGQEVILRCVPISNHLYFYWYRQILGQKVEFLVSFYNNEISEKSEIFDDQFSVERPDGSNFTLKIRSTKLEDSAMYFCASSERGRGQPQHFGDGTRLSIL.

The chain employs TRBV5-6 and TRBJ1-1, with a weak D call TRBD1 (6 bases). V shed 2 bases and J shed 11 bases, with 16 bases lying between them. The germline gives CDR1 SGHDT, CDR2 YYEEEE. This CDR3 has 13 residues. The CDR3 here is CASSFGGGGNAFF. Written as DNA, the CDR3 is TGTGCCAGCAGCTTCGGGGGGGGCGGAAACGCTTTCTTT.

The table lists this clone with a count of one. The V gene is TRBV10-3, the J gene TRBJ1-5; D is unclear. Germline V gene lookup returns CDR1 ENHRY and CDR2 SYGVKD. This CDR3 is built from 14 residues. The V and J ends lost 1 base and 2 bases respectively, with 6 bases between them. This CDR3 is CAISEFTGNQPQHF. The CDR3 DNA reads as TGTGCCATCAGTGAGTTCACAGGCAATCAGCCCCAGCATTTT.

V and J are TRBV28 and TRBJ2-1, with 8 bases aligning to TRBD2. The germline gives CDR1 MDHEN, CDR2 SYDVKM. The CDR3 sequence is 15 residues long. Germline trimming cut 2 bases from V and 4 bases from J; bases unmatched to any gene: 4. Written as DNA, the CDR3 is TGTGCCAGCAGTTTAACTAGCGGATATTACAATGAGCAGTTCTTC. Protein product: CASSLTSGYYNEQFF.

V usage is TRBV14 and J usage is TRBJ2-3; 8 bases are a match to TRBD1. Germline V gene data show CDR1 as SGHDN and CDR2 as FVKESK. This CDR3 has 16 residues. V trimming: 6 bases; J trimming: 2 bases; junction bases outside the gene matches: 10. This chain's CDR3 is CASSHDRGGYTDTQYF. The CDR3 nucleotides are TGTGCCAGCAGTCATGACAGGGGCGGATACACAGATACGCAGTATTTT. The full variable domain, in which reference TRBV14 and TRBJ2-3 provide the parts outside the CDR3, is EAGVTQFPSHSVIEKGQTVTLRCDPISGHDNLYWYRRVMGKEIKFLLHFVKESKQDESGMPNNRFLAERTGGTYSTLKVQPAELEDSGVYFCASSHDRGGYTDTQYFGPGTRLTVL.

This clone is termed medium-sized (0.01 to 0.1%). V is TRBV19 and J is TRBJ1-4; 10 bases match TRBD1. From germline, CDR1 is LNHDA and CDR2 SQIVND (reference sequence). After removal of 5 bases from V and 4 bases from J, the junction contained 16 bases not matched to a gene. This CDR3 region has 19 residues. The CDR3 here is CASSPQDRGFTPINEKLFF. The CDR3 bases are TGTGCCAGTAGTCCCCAGGACAGGGGGTTTACGCCCATTAATGAAAAACTGTTTTTT. Complete variable domain (other parts from reference TRBV19 and TRBJ1-4): DGGITQSPKYLFRKEGQNVTLSCEQNLNHDAMYWYRQDPGQGLRLIYYSQIVNDFQKGDIAEGYSVSREKKESFPLTVTSAQKNPTAFYLCASSPQDRGFTPINEKLFFGSGTQLSVL.

This clone was seen only a few times. The chain links TRBV7-2 to TRBJ2-5, with D possibly being TRBD2 (5 bases). This CDR3 is built from 14 residues. Germline V gives CDR1 SGHTA, CDR2 FQGNSA. The V end lost 1 base, the J end lost 6 bases, and 12 bases lay between the germline ends. The CDR3 DNA reads TGTGCCAGCAGCTTAGTTGGCAGAGGGAAGACCCAGTACTTC. Amino acids: CASSLVGRGKTQYF.

The sample holds a few counts of this clone. The rearrangement links TRBV6-1 to TRBJ2-3, with D unresolved. V gave up 0 bases and J gave up 2 bases, with 12 bases separating them. The CDR3 extends over 16 amino acids. The germline gives CDR1 MNHNS, CDR2 SASEGT. CDR3 DNA: TGTGCCAGCAGTGAAGCGCTAGGCACCGTCACAGATACGCAGTATTTT. It codes for CASSEALGTVTDTQYF.

The chain has TRBV9 and TRBJ1-6, with D unresolved. This CDR3 region has 14 residues. Germline V lookup: CDR1 SGDLS, CDR2 YYNGEE. The V and J ends lost 2 bases and 7 bases respectively, with 10 bases between them. CDR3 nucleotides: TGTGCCAGCAGCGTTACCCAAGAGAATTCACCCCTCCACTTT. It encodes CASSVTQENSPLHF.

This clone was detected once. A junction boundary mismatches the germline segment, possibly from a read error. The J gene is TRBJ2-1, the V gene TRBV5-1, with 11 nucleotides matching TRBD2. The CDR3 has 17 residues. Germline V lookup: CDR1 SGHRS, CDR2 YFSETQ. The CDR3 loop is CASRVASGRSSYNGQFF. CDR3 in DNA: TGCGCCAGCAGAGTGGCTAGCGGGAGGTCCTCCTACAATGGGCAGTTCTTC.

The rearrangement joins TRBV28 to TRBJ2-2; maybe TRBD2 (5 bases). The germline V gene encodes CDR1 MDHEN and CDR2 SYDVKM. V was trimmed by 6 bases and J by 7 bases, leaving 12 bases between them. This CDR3 has 13 residues. This chain's CDR3 is CASRPRVDGELFF. The CDR3 DNA is TGTGCCAGCAGACCGAGGGTTGACGGGGAGCTGTTTTTT.

This sequence joins TRBV5-1 and TRBJ2-2, with 7 nucleotides matching TRBD1. J gave up 1 base and V 0 bases, and 3 bases lay outside the gene matches. CDR3 length: 16 amino acids. Germline loops: CDR1 SGHRS, CDR2 YFSETQ. CDR3 DNA sequence: TGCGCCAGCAGCTTGGCGACAGGGTTGAACACCGGGGAGCTGTTTTTT. It is translated as CASSLATGLNTGELFF. The full variable domain, completed using reference TRBV5-1 and TRBJ2-2, is KAGVTQTPRYLIKTRGQQVTLSCSPISGHRSVSWYQQTPGQGLQFLFEYFSETQRNKGNFPGRFSGRQFSNSRSEMNVSTLELGDSALYLCASSLATGLNTGELFFGEGSRLTVL.

The chain has TRBV2 and TRBJ2-1; 15 positions agree with TRBD2. The germline gives CDR1 SNHLY, CDR2 FYNNEI. With 6 bases clipped from V and 12 bases from J, the junction kept 6 bases outside the gene matches. This CDR3 has 14 residues. CDR3 in amino acids: CASSGGLAGGSQFF. CDR3 in DNA: TGTGCCAGCAGCGGGGGACTAGCGGGAGGCTCGCAGTTCTTC.